A selection of T cell receptor beta chains follows, all from one sample in a study of regulatory T cells in long-lasting Graves disease. One entry per CDR3 protein results from TCRdb running MiXCR on the multiplex PCR reads. There are about 320,000 distinct CDR3 sequences in the sample; 15% to 20% occur only once, and approximately 35% lies in the top ten. Sample: peripheral blood mononuclear cells (PBMCs), taken at new diagnosis, from a patient treated with antithyroid drugs. Receptors were obtained from a female donor with Graves disease. Both conserved end residues are part of each CDR3. D genes are given only for firm matches. Clone size is shown for a subset of rows, as once, few, many or a class of expanded clone.

few	-	TRBV19	TRBJ1-3	TGTGCTCCACACCGCTCTGGAAACACCATATATTTT	CAPHRSGNTIYF
many	-	TRBV7-9	TRBJ2-7	TGTGCCAGCAGCTCGTTTTCAACAGGGAAGTTTTCCTACGAGCAGTACTTC	CASSSFSTGKFSYEQYF
once	TRBD1	TRBV28	TRBJ1-2	TGTGCCAGCAGCCCCCTTTGGGACAGACTCTATGGCTACACCTTC	CASSPLWDRLYGYTF
many	-	TRBV10-2	TRBJ1-4	TGCGCCAGCAGTGAGAGGGCGGGTAATGAAAAACTGTTTTTT	CASSERAGNEKLFF
many	-	TRBV28	TRBJ2-1	TGTGCCAGCACCACGGGGAAGAGTGAGCAGTTCTTC	CASTTGKSEQFF
-	TRBD2	TRBV2	TRBJ2-4	TGTGCCAGCGTGGGACTAGCGGGGTCTCACTACTTC	CASVGLAGSHYF
-	-	TRBV10-3	TRBJ2-5	TGTGCCATCAGCCTGGGACTCGGCCAAGAGACCCAGTACTTC	CAISLGLGQETQYF
many	TRBD1	TRBV12-3/TRBV12-4	TRBJ2-7	TGTGCCAGCAGCTTCCAGTTCCAGGACAGGGACCCTATGGACGAGCAGTACTTC	CASSFQFQDRDPMDEQYF
many	TRBD1	TRBV28	TRBJ2-4	TGTGCCAGCAGTCCGACAGGGATGGGGAAAAACATTCAGTACTTC	CASSPTGMGKNIQYF
many	-	TRBV28	TRBJ2-3	TGTGCCAGCAATGCGGGAAGCACAGATACGCAGTATTTT	CASNAGSTDTQYF
-	-	TRBV2	TRBJ2-5	TGTGCCAGCAGCTTCACGGGCCGAGGAGAGACCCAGTACTTC	CASSFTGRGETQYF
many	TRBD1	TRBV5-5	TRBJ1-1	TGTGCCAGCAGCTCATCGACAGGGGCTTGGGCTTTCTTT	CASSSSTGAWAFF
many	-	TRBV11-2	TRBJ2-5	TGTGCCAGCAGCATGCGCGAGACCCAGTACTTC	CASSMRETQYF
few	TRBD2	TRBV4-2	TRBJ2-2	TGTGCGCGCGCGATCGGGCGGGAGGGTAGAGGGGGGACCGGGGAGCTGTTTTTT	CARAIGREGRGGTGELFF
many	-	TRBV18	TRBJ2-5	TGTGCCAGCTTGCCGGGACTTTTTCAAGAGACCCAGTACTTC	CASLPGLFQETQYF
many	-	TRBV11-3	TRBJ2-1	TGTGCCAGCAGCTTAGATTCACAGACCGGCTCCTACAATGAGCAGTTCTTC	CASSLDSQTGSYNEQFF
many	-	TRBV29-1	TRBJ2-7	TGCAGCGTTGTTCGATCCTACGAGCAGTACTTC	CSVVRSYEQYF
many	-	TRBV15	TRBJ2-2	TGTGCCACCAGCAGAGAACAAATCACCGGGGAGCTGTTTTTT	CATSREQITGELFF
many	-	TRBV15	TRBJ1-3	TGTGCCACCAGCAGATTAGGGCTTACCAGCTCTGGAAACACCATATATTTT	CATSRLGLTSSGNTIYF
many	-	TRBV28	TRBJ1-2	TGTGCCAGCAGAGCGAGGGGCTACACCTTC	CASRARGYTF
-	TRBD2	TRBV2	TRBJ2-7	TGTGCCAGCAGGGTCCTCGCTAGCGGGAGGGATTCCTACGAGCAGTACTTC	CASRVLASGRDSYEQYF
many	TRBD1	TRBV11-2	TRBJ2-1	TGTGCCAGCAGCGCAAGACCGGGACAGGGAGTAAGGAATGAGCAGTTCTTC	CASSARPGQGVRNEQFF
many	-	TRBV14	TRBJ1-3	TGTGCCAGCAGCCGAAACAGCCTCGGAAACACCATATATTTT	CASSRNSLGNTIYF
many	-	TRBV6-5	TRBJ2-5	TGTGCCAGCAGTTATCCATCCGGAGGGGACTTCGAAGAGACCCAGTACTTC	CASSYPSGGDFEETQYF
many	TRBD2	TRBV10-2	TRBJ2-1	TGCGCCAGCAGTGGAGGAGCGGGAGTCAATGAGCAGTTCTTC	CASSGGAGVNEQFF
few	-	TRBV19	TRBJ1-5	TGTGCCAGTAGTTCACAGGTTCATCAGCCCCAGCATTTT	CASSSQVHQPQHF
few	TRBD2	TRBV18	TRBJ2-1	TGTGCCAGCACCACAACCGGGACTAGTATTGGGCAGTTCTTC	CASTTTGTSIGQFF
many	-	TRBV19	TRBJ1-5	TGTGCCAGTAGTGGAGGGAGGTGGTTCAATCAGCCCCAGCATTTT	CASSGGRWFNQPQHF
many	TRBD1	TRBV6-1	TRBJ2-7	TGTGCCAGCCTAAGGACAGGGGGCTTGTACGAGCAGTACTTC	CASLRTGGLYEQYF
many	-	TRBV28	TRBJ2-7	TGTGCCAGCAGTGCCGGGCTAGCTGAAACCTACGAGCAGTACTTC	CASSAGLAETYEQYF
many	TRBD2	TRBV3-1	TRBJ2-5	TGTGCCAGCAGCCTAACTAGCGGGGGCCAAGAGACCCAGTACTTC	CASSLTSGGQETQYF
many	-	TRBV11-1	TRBJ2-7	TGTGCCAGCAGCTTAGGTGGGACTCGATTATACGAGCAGTACTTC	CASSLGGTRLYEQYF
-	TRBD1	TRBV24-1	TRBJ2-1	TGTGCCACCAGTGATTTTGGGCAGGGGGCGAGGAATGAGCAGTTCTTC	CATSDFGQGARNEQFF
many	-	TRBV20-1	TRBJ1-1	TGCAGTGCGGTGAGGGACATGAACACTGAAGCTTTCTTT	CSAVRDMNTEAFF
many	TRBD2	TRBV12-3/TRBV12-4	TRBJ2-7	TGTGCCAGCAGTTTAGAGGGAGGGCCTCACGAGCAGTACTTC	CASSLEGGPHEQYF
many	-	TRBV6-2/TRBV6-3	TRBJ1-2	TGTGCCAGCAGCTACACAGGGTTCTCATCCTATGGCTACACCTTC	CASSYTGFSSYGYTF
-	-	TRBV18	TRBJ2-5	TGTGCCAGCTCACCACTTGGTAGGGGATTCCAAGAGACCCAGTACTTC	CASSPLGRGFQETQYF
many	-	TRBV30	TRBJ1-1	TGTGCCTGGACGGCGGGGGAGACTGAAGCTTTCTTT	CAWTAGETEAFF
few	TRBD1	TRBV6-1	TRBJ1-5	TGTGCCACCACCCCCGGACAGGTTCCAAATCAGCCCCAGCATTTT	CATTPGQVPNQPQHF